The 3 T cell receptor beta chains listed next were all sequenced from one sample in a study of blood T cell repertoires in COVID-19. Libraries were prepared by immunoSEQ multiplex PCR; TCRdb keeps only in-frame clonotypes and omits some of them. The sample yields around 180,000 clones, around 82% seen once. Sequencing was done on a sample of peripheral blood. The origin of the receptors is a woman aged 80 or over with acute or convalescent COVID-19.

This clone occurred a few times. This chain connects TRBV7-9 to TRBJ2-2, with D possibly being TRBD1 (6 bases). The V gene's germline CDR1 is SEHNR and CDR2 FQNEAQ (reference sequence). The CDR3 consists of 14 residues. Deletions cut 5 bases from V and 1 base from J, with 8 bases between. In DNA form, the CDR3 reads TGTGCCAGCAGCACCAGGGGGAACACCGGGGAGCTGTTTTTT. Translation gives CASSTRGNTGELFF. Drawing the rest from reference TRBV7-9 and TRBJ2-2, the complete variable domain is DTGVSQNPRHKITKRGQNVTFRCDPISEHNRLYWYRQTLGQGPEFLTYFQNEAQLEKSRLLSDRFSAERPKGSFSTLEIQRTEQGDSAMYLCASSTRGNTGELFFGEGSRLTVL.

The genes are TRBV7-9 and TRBJ1-3; D not resolved. The V gene's germline CDR1 is SEHNR and CDR2 FQNEAQ (reference sequence). V lost 5 bases to trimming and J lost 0 bases, with 11 bases between them. This CDR3 is 15 amino acids long. Here the CDR3 reads CASSPQVHSGNTIYF. In nucleotides, the CDR3 is TGTGCCAGCAGCCCGCAGGTACACTCTGGAAACACCATATATTTT.

This sequence joins TRBV5-1 and TRBJ1-1, with 7 nucleotides matching TRBD1. The trim removed 4 bases at V and 4 bases at J, leaving 4 bases unmatched. CDR3 length: 13 residues. CDR1 SGHRS and CDR2 YFSETQ come from the germline V gene. CDR3 residues: CASSQRDSTEAFF. CDR3 coding DNA: TGCGCCAGCAGCCAAAGGGACAGCACTGAAGCTTTCTTT. Full variable domain (rest looked up from reference TRBV5-1 and TRBJ1-1): KAGVTQTPRYLIKTRGQQVTLSCSPISGHRSVSWYQQTPGQGLQFLFEYFSETQRNKGNFPGRFSGRQFSNSRSEMNVSTLELGDSALYLCASSQRDSTEAFFGQGTRLTVV.